Shown below are 30 T cell receptor beta chains from a single sample sequenced in a study of shared clonotypes between healthy human individuals (dated by TCRdb to about 2020). CD8 naive samples were obtained by positive selection for CCR7 among CD45RO-negative cells, yielding a CD45RA+CCR7+ population from which TemRA cells were excluded. The method was the immunoSEQ multiplex PCR assay. TCRdb took this table from immuneACCESS and kept in-frame rearrangements with V and J called. Such tables lack part of the clones; where checked against another copy, unresolved V genes explain under half of the gap, and the rest is unexplained. For this sample the table gives some 2,000,000 clones, of which about 95% were detected only once. The ten top clones hold about 1.1% of the sample. Sequencing was done on a sample of naive CD8+ T cells sorted from blood. The label giving this sample's cell subset or site can be read as: CD45RA+CCR7+. All receptors come from a man between 18 and 29 years old in good health.

This clone was seen only once. The chain couples TRBV27 to TRBJ2-3, with D unclear. The V end lost 6 bases, the J end lost 6 bases, and 10 bases lay between the germline ends. CDR3 length equals 12 residues. Looked up from germline, CDR1 is MNHEY and CDR2 is SMNVEV (reference sequence). The CDR3 nucleotides are TGTGCCAGCAGCGATGAGGCGGATACGCAGTATTTT. This gives the protein CASSDEADTQYF.

The chain carries TRBV5-1 and TRBJ2-1; no definite D call. The length of the CDR3 is 16 residues. With 1 base removed from V and 4 bases from J, the gap between germline ends came to 15 bases. Germline V gives CDR1 SGHRS, CDR2 YFSETQ. The CDR3 sequence is CASSLRSNLLYNEQFF. CDR3 nucleotide sequence: TGCGCCAGCAGCTTGCGATCAAACCTCCTTTACAATGAGCAGTTCTTC.

V usage is TRBV4-3 and J usage is TRBJ1-6; D gene uncertain. CDR3 length: 15 amino acids. Germline V lookup: CDR1 LGHNA, CDR2 YSLEER. V lost 4 bases and J 5 bases, leaving 12 bases between the germline ends. As DNA, the CDR3 is TGCGCCAGCAGCCTTCGTGAAGGAAATAATTCACCCCTCCACTTT. Translated, it gives CASSLREGNNSPLHF.

This chain joins TRBV5-1 and TRBJ2-5; D unclear. This CDR3 region has 13 residues. The V end lost 4 bases, the J end lost 1 base, and 8 bases lay between the germline ends. Germline V gene sequence: CDR1 SGHRS, CDR2 YFSETQ. CDR3 in amino acids: CASSGVPQETQYF. The CDR3 DNA follows: TGCGCCAGCAGCGGAGTCCCCCAAGAGACCCAGTACTTC.

CDR3 in amino acids: CASSEGDRDSYEQYF. Written as DNA, the CDR3 is TGCGCCAGCAGTGAGGGGGACAGGGATAGCTACGAGCAGTACTTC. The chain is built from TRBV10-2 and TRBJ2-7, with TRBD1 identical over 9 bases. Trimming removed 2 bases from V and 3 bases from J; junction bases left unmatched: 5. This CDR3 comprises 15 residues. CDR1 is WSHSY and CDR2 is SAAADI in the germline V gene.

The rearrangement joins TRBV6-6 to TRBJ1-6; no reliable D call. The CDR3 runs to 11 residues. Trimming cost V 7 bases and J 7 bases, with 5 bases left between them. Germline V gene lookup returns CDR1 MNHNY and CDR2 SVGAGI (reference sequence). The CDR3 spells CASTDNSPLHF. The CDR3 DNA follows: TGTGCCAGCACTGACAATTCACCCCTCCACTTT.

A remark on this clone: At the DNA level, this CDR3 is encoded by other sequences in the same sample as well. This chain links TRBV7-6 with TRBJ2-3; D is perhaps TRBD2 (6 bases). The length of the CDR3 is 14 residues. Germline V gene sequence: CDR1 SGHVS, CDR2 FNYEAQ. V lost 0 bases to trimming and J lost 6 bases, with 10 bases between them. The CDR3 sequence is CASSLAGGADTQYF. The CDR3 DNA follows: TGTGCCAGCAGCTTAGCCGGGGGAGCGGATACGCAGTATTTT. The complete variable domain, with remaining parts taken from reference TRBV7-6 and TRBJ2-3, reads GAGVSQSPRYKVTKRGQDVALRCDPISGHVSLYWYRQALGQGPEFLTYFNYEAQQDKSGLPNDRFSAERPEGSISTLTIQRTEQRDSAMYRCASSLAGGADTQYFGPGTRLTVL.

As concerns this clone: Other DNA sequences in the same sample also yield this CDR3. This chain uses TRBV13 with TRBJ2-7; a possible D gene is TRBD2 (5 bases). V lost 5 bases and J lost 7, with 9 bases in between. Germline V CDR1 and CDR2: PRHDT, FYEKMQ (reference sequence). This CDR3 comprises 11 residues. The chain's CDR3 is CASSLSGEQYF. CDR3 nucleotide sequence: TGTGCCAGCAGCCTCTCGGGGGAGCAGTACTTC.

The chain links TRBV7-8 to TRBJ1-4, with a weak D call TRBD1 (5 bases). The V gene lost 4 bases and the J gene lost 4 bases, with 13 bases spanning the gap. CDR1 is SGHVS, CDR2 FQNEAQ, per germline. The CDR3 sequence is 15 residues long. This CDR3 is CASSSLGGVNEKLFF. DNA for the CDR3: TGTGCCAGCAGCTCTCTGGGGGGAGTTAATGAAAAACTGTTTTTT. Based on the CDR3 plus reference TRBV7-8 and TRBJ1-4, the full variable domain is GAGVSQSPRYKVAKRGQDVALRCDPISGHVSLFWYQQALGQGPEFLTYFQNEAQLDKSGLPSDRFFAERPEGSVSTLKIQRTQQEDSAVYLCASSSLGGVNEKLFFGSGTQLSVL.

This rearrangement joins TRBV19 to TRBJ1-1; D possibly corresponds to TRBD1 (5 bases). CDR1 and CDR2 from the germline V gene are LNHDA and SQIVND (reference sequence). This CDR3 region has 11 residues. Trimming removed 7 bases from V and 10 bases from J, with 13 bases in between. CDR3 nucleotides: TGTGCCAGTATGGGGCTGGAGGGAGCTTTCTTT. Its translation: CASMGLEGAFF.

The chain has TRBV7-4 and TRBJ2-7, with 8 positions matching TRBD1. The germline CDR1 and CDR2 sequences are SGHVT and SQSDAQ. The CDR3 runs to 15 residues. V lost 6 bases and J lost 2; bases outside the gene matches: 9. Here the CDR3 DNA reads TGTGCCAGCAGGACTCGGGGGACAGGAACCTACGAGCAGTACTTC. Its protein is CASRTRGTGTYEQYF.

This clone has a single count. The chain carries TRBV11-2 and TRBJ2-7; D perhaps matches TRBD1 (5 bases). Per the germline V gene, CDR1 is SGHAT and CDR2 is FQNNGV. The CDR3 is 13 residues long. Trimming removed 0 bases at V and 7 bases at J, with 10 bases between. The CDR3 reads CASSLDTRVEQYF. In nucleotides, the CDR3 is TGTGCCAGCAGCTTAGATACCAGGGTAGAGCAGTACTTC.

V and J are TRBV11-1 and TRBJ2-1; the D is unclear. The CDR3 is made up of 15 amino acids. V was trimmed by 6 bases and J by 3 bases, leaving 15 bases between them. CDR1 and CDR2 from the germline V gene are SGHAT and FQDESV (reference sequence). The CDR3 protein is CASSPRYRLYNEQFF. Here the CDR3 DNA reads TGTGCCAGCAGTCCTAGGTACAGACTCTACAATGAGCAGTTCTTC.

The chain joins TRBV4-2 to TRBJ2-5, with D uncertain. Germline V gene lookup returns CDR1 LGHNA and CDR2 YNFKEQ. The V and J ends lost 0 bases and 4 bases respectively, with 12 bases between them. The CDR3 has 15 residues. Here the CDR3 DNA reads TGTGCCAGCAGCCAAGAAGAGTCGGCGGCAGAGACCCAGTACTTC. It yields the protein CASSQEESAAETQYF.

The CDR3 nucleotides read TGTGCCAGCAGTTCGTGGACAGGCCTTGCAATGTATGGCTACACCTTC. Protein product: CASSSWTGLAMYGYTF. The chain links TRBV27 to TRBJ1-2; 7 bases are a match to TRBD1. V trimming: 4 bases; J trimming: 5 bases; junction bases outside the gene matches: 13. Germline-derived CDR1 and CDR2 are MNHEY and SMNVEV (reference sequence). The CDR3 is 16 residues long.

The chain uses TRBV13 and TRBJ2-3; possible D gene TRBD2, 6 bases. Germline V gene lookup returns CDR1 PRHDT and CDR2 FYEKMQ (reference sequence). V dropped 3 bases and J dropped 5 bases, with 12 bases sitting between them. The CDR3 extends over 14 amino acids. This CDR3 reads CASSFHGGRDTQYF. The DNA for the CDR3 is TGTGCCAGCAGCTTCCATGGGGGGAGAGATACGCAGTATTTT.

The CDR3 DNA follows: TGTGCCAGCAGCTTAGAGCGACCGGGTTATAATGAAAAACTGTTTTTT. Protein sequence: CASSLERPGYNEKLFF. V and J are TRBV5-8 and TRBJ1-4; no clear D gene. Trimming removed 2 bases from V and 4 bases from J, with 15 bases in between. Per the germline V gene, CDR1 is SGHTS and CDR2 is YDEGEE. The CDR3 covers 16 residues.

This sequence joins TRBV7-9 and TRBJ2-1; D unclear. The germline V gene encodes CDR1 SEHNR and CDR2 FQNEAQ (reference sequence). CDR3 length equals 12 residues. Deletions cut 2 bases from V and 8 bases from J, with 7 bases between. The CDR3 region is CASSLTFDEQFF. The CDR3 coding sequence is TGTGCCAGCAGCTTAACCTTCGATGAGCAGTTCTTC.

J is TRBJ2-3 and V is TRBV4-1, with D unresolved. The V end was cut by 1 base, the J end by 6 bases, with 11 bases between. Germline CDR1 and CDR2: MGHRA and YSYEKL. The CDR3 sequence is 14 residues long. The CDR3 reads CASSQVVRVDTQYF. The CDR3, as DNA: TGCGCCAGCAGCCAAGTCGTGAGAGTGGATACGCAGTATTTT.

This clone was seen only once. This rearrangement joins TRBV27 to TRBJ2-3; 16 positions match TRBD2. Germline V gene data show CDR1 as MNHEY and CDR2 as SMNVEV (reference sequence). The junction had 7 bases not matched to a gene; V was cut back by 2 bases and J by 5 bases. There are 18 residues in the CDR3. The CDR3 DNA reads TGTGCCAGCAGTTTAACCGGGACTAGCGGGAGGGCCGTAGATACGCAGTATTTT. Amino acid sequence: CASSLTGTSGRAVDTQYF.

The chain couples TRBV2 to TRBJ1-1; D is perhaps TRBD1 (6 bases). CDR3 length equals 13 residues. Germline CDR1 reads SNHLY; CDR2 reads FYNNEI. V lost 7 bases to trimming and J lost 0 bases, with 9 bases between them. The CDR3 is CASKGHLNTEAFF. CDR3 DNA sequence: TGTGCCAGCAAGGGACATTTGAACACTGAAGCTTTCTTT.

This clone was detected only once. The chain is built from TRBV7-8 and TRBJ1-2; TRBD1 might be the D (5 bases). Germline V gives CDR1 SGHVS, CDR2 FQNEAQ. The CDR3 is 15 residues long. The ends were cut back, 0 bases at V and 7 bases at J, with 15 bases in the middle. The DNA for the CDR3 is TGTGCCAGCAGCTTAGCTCCGGGGCTCCTCGGTGGCTACACCTTC. Its translation: CASSLAPGLLGGYTF.

The chain employs TRBV5-1 and TRBJ1-1; 9 bases match TRBD1. The CDR3 extends over 15 amino acids. The germline V gene encodes CDR1 SGHRS and CDR2 YFSETQ. V trimming: 4 bases; J trimming: 6 bases; junction bases outside the gene matches: 10. CDR3 sequence: CASSPLDRGTPEAFF. The CDR3 DNA follows: TGCGCCAGCAGCCCCTTGGACAGGGGAACGCCTGAAGCTTTCTTT.

The chain combines TRBV5-4 with TRBJ2-7; TRBD1 might be the D (5 bases). There are 14 residues in the CDR3. Germline assignment: CDR1 SGHNT and CDR2 YYREEE (reference sequence). The V end lost 2 bases, the J end lost 0 bases, and 9 bases lay between the germline ends. DNA for the CDR3: TGTGCCAGCAGCTTACAGGCAAGCTCCTACGAGCAGTACTTC. Protein: CASSLQASSYEQYF.

Concerning this clone: Other DNA sequences in the sample encode the same CDR3. V and J are TRBV4-3 and TRBJ2-1; D is possibly TRBD1 (6 bases). Trimming stripped 0 bases from V and 4 bases from J, with 10 bases between. Germline V lookup: CDR1 LGHNA, CDR2 YSLEER. The CDR3 is 15 amino acids. As DNA, the CDR3 is TGCGCCAGCAGCCAAGATCCTAGGGGGTACAATGAGCAGTTCTTC. It specifies CASSQDPRGYNEQFF.

The chain couples TRBV28 to TRBJ2-1, with D possibly being TRBD1 or TRBD2 (6 bases each). V was shortened by 8 bases and J by 8 bases, with 16 bases between the two germline ends. CDR3 size: 13 residues. CDR1 is MDHEN, CDR2 SYDVKM, per germline. CDR3 sequence: CASSGENRDEQFF. CDR3 DNA: TGTGCCAGCTCGGGGGAAAACAGGGATGAGCAGTTCTTC.

The rearrangement links TRBV7-8 to TRBJ2-7, with 8 bases matching TRBD2. The V gene end was trimmed by 2 bases and the J gene end by 2 bases; junction bases not matched to a gene: 14. Germline loops: CDR1 SGHVS, CDR2 FQNEAQ. The length of the CDR3 is 18 residues. The CDR3 DNA reads as TGTGCCAGCAGCTTACCAGCGGGGGCCACCCCAACGCCCTACGAGCAGTACTTC. It specifies CASSLPAGATPTPYEQYF.

V is TRBV5-6 and J is TRBJ1-2; D not resolved. The CDR3 contains 14 residues. Germline lookup yields CDR1 SGHDT and CDR2 YYEEEE. Trimming removed 1 base from V and 8 bases from J, with 15 bases in between. The CDR3 region has the DNA TGTGCCAGCAGCTTGAGCCAGCTAGTAAGGGGCTACACCTTC. This gives the protein CASSLSQLVRGYTF. Together with reference TRBV5-6 and TRBJ1-2, the CDR3 gives the full variable domain: DAGVTQSPTHLIKTRGQQVTLRCSPKSGHDTVSWYQQALGQGPQFIFQYYEEEERQRGNFPDRFSGHQFPNYSSELNVNALLLGDSALYLCASSLSQLVRGYTFGSGTRLTVV.

The chain combines TRBV27 with TRBJ2-1; 7 positions agree with TRBD1. This CDR3 region has 17 residues. Germline V gene data show CDR1 as MNHEY and CDR2 as SMNVEV (reference sequence). V gave up 5 bases and J gave up 0 bases; unmatched junction bases: 10. The CDR3, as DNA: TGTGCCAGCAGTAATCTTGGGACAGCGAGCTCCTACAATGAGCAGTTCTTC. This codes for CASSNLGTASSYNEQFF.

Comment on this clone: Distinct nucleotide sequences in the sample also encode this CDR3. The chain uses TRBV11-2 and TRBJ2-7, with D possibly being TRBD2 (6 bases). The germline V and J ends were trimmed by 0 bases and 4 bases, with 7 bases remaining between them. Germline V gene lookup returns CDR1 SGHAT and CDR2 FQNNGV. This CDR3 contains 13 residues. The CDR3 loop reads CASSLDGGYEQYF. Here the CDR3 DNA reads TGTGCCAGCAGCTTAGACGGGGGATACGAGCAGTACTTC. The variable domain in full, completed from reference TRBV11-2 and TRBJ2-7, reads EAGVAQSPRYKIIEKRQSVAFWCNPISGHATLYWYQQILGQGPKLLIQFQNNGVVDDSQLPKDRFSAERLKGVDSTLKIQPAKLEDSAVYLCASSLDGGYEQYFGPGTRLTVT.